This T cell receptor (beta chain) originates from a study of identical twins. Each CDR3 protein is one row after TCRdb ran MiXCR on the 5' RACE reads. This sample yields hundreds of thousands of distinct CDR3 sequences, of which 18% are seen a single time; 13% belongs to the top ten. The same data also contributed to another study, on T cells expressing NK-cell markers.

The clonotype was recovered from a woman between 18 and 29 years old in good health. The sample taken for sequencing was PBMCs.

CDR3 DNA sequence: TGCGCCAGTGCCCGGGGGGGCGAGGACACTGAAGCTTTCTTT. Residues: CASARGGEDTEAFF. This chain joins TRBV5-1 and TRBJ1-1; perhaps TRBD1 as D (6 bases). The CDR3 consists of 14 residues. CDR1 is SGHRS, CDR2 YFSETQ, per germline. Trimming took 8 bases from V and 3 from J, leaving 17 bases between them.